The source of this TCR beta chain is a study of blood T cells in healthy people across ages. Points from the study as a whole: Estimated diversity that came from one million T cells was considered an underestimate.

This CDR3 is built from 15 residues. The V and J ends lost 4 bases and 9 bases respectively, with 16 bases between them. Germline V lookup: CDR1 MNHEY, CDR2 SVGEGT. In the case of this clonotype: Its antigen is undetermined.

Combining a sample-barcoded 5' primer with a J-beta primer mix, a second PCR ran for 7 to 11 cycles. Each cDNA molecule carried a tag from a template-switch adaptor that contained 12 random nucleotides. Researchers report that each sample yielded at least 3 million CDR3-containing paired-end reads. TCRdb reprocessed the 5' RACE reads via MiXCR and lists one record per CDR3 protein. The sample carries hundreds of thousands of distinct CDR3 sequences, 52% recorded once. The V and J genes are TRBV6-2 or TRBV6-3 and TRBJ1-6; D may be TRBD1 (6 bases). The receptor was isolated from a woman of 80 years or more in good health. The source material was blood. The CDR3 loop is CASSFTSDSCSPLHF. The CDR3 nucleotides read TGTGCCAGCAGTTTCACTTCGGACAGTTGTTCACCCCTCCACTTT.